The 16 T cell receptor beta chains in this list originate from one sample, sequenced in a study of blood T cell repertoires in COVID-19. Only in-frame clones appear in the TCRdb table, and some are missing; sequencing was by immunoSEQ multiplex PCR. The sample has 200,000 to 250,000 clones, approximately 88% seen once. Sequencing was done on a sample of peripheral blood. The origin of the receptors is a woman in her 30s with COVID-19, enrolled during active disease.

The chain combines TRBV18 with TRBJ1-5; 7 bases match TRBD1. The V and J ends lost 3 bases and 3 bases, in that order; junction bases with no gene match: 11. Germline values: CDR1 KGHSH, CDR2 LQKENI. CDR3 length: 17 residues. CDR3 bases: TGTGCCAGCTCACCGGTGCCCCAGGGACAGCACAATCAGCCCCAGCATTTT. Its protein product is CASSPVPQGQHNQPQHF.

The chain links TRBV28 to TRBJ2-3; 10 bases are shared with TRBD1. V dropped 4 bases and J dropped 5; count of bases not matched to a gene: 9. Germline CDR1 MDHEN, CDR2 SYDVKM. This CDR3 is built from 16 residues. The CDR3 protein is CASSSPDRGRVDTQYF. CDR3 DNA: TGTGCCAGCAGTTCCCCAGACAGGGGGCGCGTAGATACGCAGTATTTT.

The chain recombines TRBV5-4 with TRBJ1-2; 8 nucleotides line up with TRBD1. V lost 1 base, J lost 2 bases, and 7 bases stayed unmatched. The germline CDR1 and CDR2 sequences are SGHNT and YYREEE (reference sequence). The CDR3 contains 16 residues. In nucleotides, the CDR3 is TGTGCCAGCAGCTTGTACTCGGCAGGGGGCAACTATGGCTACACCTTC. Translating it yields CASSLYSAGGNYGYTF. Drawing the rest from reference TRBV5-4 and TRBJ1-2, the complete variable domain is ETGVTQSPTHLIKTRGQQVTLRCSSQSGHNTVSWYQQALGQGPQFIFQYYREEENGRGNFPPRFSGLQFPNYSSELNVNALELDDSALYLCASSLYSAGGNYGYTFGSGTRLTVV.

This clone was found once. The chain links TRBV27 to TRBJ1-1, with D unresolved. Germline V gives CDR1 MNHEY, CDR2 SMNVEV (reference sequence). Deletions cut 3 bases from V and 2 bases from J, with 10 bases between. This CDR3 has 14 residues. CDR3 DNA: TGTGCCAGCAGTTTTAGTGGTAGTAACACTGAAGCTTTCTTT. Residues: CASSFSGSNTEAFF.

This rearrangement joins TRBV7-8 to TRBJ1-6; 7 bases line up with TRBD1. The germline V gene has CDR1 SGHVS and CDR2 FQNEAQ. The CDR3 covers 16 residues. J lost 6 bases, V lost 5 bases, and 10 bases had no gene match. The CDR3 loop is CASSPPKGQTNSPLHF. The CDR3 DNA is TGTGCCAGCAGCCCACCAAAGGGACAGACTAATTCACCCCTCCACTTT.

For this clone: The same CDR3 arises from other DNA sequences in this sample as well. The chain is built from TRBV18 and TRBJ2-7; D is perhaps TRBD2 (5 bases). Trimming shortened V by 3 bases and J by 7 bases, and 7 bases separated the two germline ends. The CDR3 has 11 residues. Germline CDR1 and CDR2: KGHSH and LQKENI. The CDR3 here is CASSPGGEQYF. Here the CDR3 DNA reads TGTGCCAGCTCACCGGGCGGGGAGCAGTACTTC.

The chain employs TRBV7-2 and TRBJ2-5; 9 bases agree with TRBD1. The CDR3 has 16 residues. The junction had 4 bases not matched to a gene; V was cut back by 0 bases and J by 2 bases. Germline CDR1 is SGHTA and CDR2 is FQGNSA. CDR3 loop: CASSLAHGQGQETQYF. The CDR3 DNA sequence: TGTGCCAGCAGCTTAGCGCATGGACAGGGGCAAGAGACCCAGTACTTC.

J is TRBJ2-5 and V is TRBV5-5; a possible D gene is TRBD2 (6 bases). CDR3 size: 14 residues. V lost 2 bases to trimming and J lost 5 bases, with 13 bases between them. The germline CDR1 and CDR2 sequences are SGHKS and YYEKEE (reference sequence). The CDR3 sequence is CASSFPAEGETQYF. CDR3 coding DNA: TGTGCCAGCAGCTTCCCCGCGGAGGGGGAGACCCAGTACTTC.

The chain carries TRBV11-2 and TRBJ2-7, with 7 bases identical to TRBD1. V lost 5 bases to trimming and J lost 0 bases; unmatched junction nucleotides: 7. Germline V gene lookup returns CDR1 SGHAT and CDR2 FQNNGV. The length of the CDR3 is 15 residues. CDR3: CASSPLRGISYEQYF. The CDR3 nucleotides read TGTGCCAGCAGCCCACTCAGGGGGATCTCCTACGAGCAGTACTTC.

The rearrangement links TRBV6-5 to TRBJ2-3; TRBD1 matches at 8 bases. Germline V CDR1 and CDR2: MNHEY, SVGAGI. The CDR3 runs to 15 residues. V lost 4 bases to trimming and J lost 4 bases; unmatched junction nucleotides: 7. CDR3 bases: TGTGCCAGCAGTTCCCGAGGACAGGGCGCAGATACGCAGTATTTT. It encodes CASSSRGQGADTQYF.

The chain links TRBV7-6 to TRBJ2-3, with 7 nucleotides matching TRBD2. Germline trimming cut 0 bases from V and 8 bases from J; bases unmatched to any gene: 11. The CDR3 loop spans 16 amino acids. Germline lookup yields CDR1 SGHVS and CDR2 FNYEAQ. The CDR3, as DNA: TGTGCCAGCAGCTTAGCCCCCAGCGGGAAAGTTCTTACGCAGTATTTT. Amino acids: CASSLAPSGKVLTQYF.

This rearrangement joins TRBV7-2 to TRBJ2-1, with D perhaps matching TRBD2 (7 bases). CDR3 length: 14 amino acids. CDR1 is SGHTA and CDR2 is FQGNSA in the germline V gene. V lost 0 bases to trimming and J lost 10 bases, with 13 bases between them. CDR3: CASSLAVGGDEQFF. CDR3 in DNA: TGTGCCAGCAGCTTAGCGGTAGGGGGGGACGAGCAGTTCTTC.

There are a few counts of this clone. The V and J genes are TRBV21-1 and TRBJ1-5; the table's D call, TRBD1, has no DNA check behind it. TRBV21-1 corresponds to a pseudogene. The CDR3 is 15 residues long. The CDR3 coding sequence is TGTGCCAGCAGCAAAGAGGGACAGGGGAGGCAGCCCCAGCATTTT. Translated, it gives CASSKEGQGRQPQHF.

With regard to this clone: The sample carries other DNA sequences with the same CDR3. J is TRBJ1-1 and V is TRBV18; D is undetermined. V lost 1 base, J lost 3 bases, and 6 bases lay in between. This CDR3 spans 13 amino acids. In germline, CDR1 is KGHSH, CDR2 LQKENI. This chain's CDR3 is CASSPRGDTEAFF. The CDR3 bases are TGTGCCAGCTCACCACGCGGGGACACTGAAGCTTTCTTT.

DNA for the CDR3: TGTGCCTCTGGGACAGGGGTCCACGAGCAGTACTTC. The encoded protein is CASGTGVHEQYF. The gene calls are TRBV27 and TRBJ2-7; 10 nucleotides align to TRBD1. V lost 11 bases and J lost 5; bases outside the gene matches: 6. The germline gives CDR1 MNHEY, CDR2 SMNVEV (reference sequence). The CDR3 consists of 12 residues.

V is TRBV12-5 and J is TRBJ2-1; the match to TRBD2 covers 14 bases. The germline V gene has CDR1 LGHNT and CDR2 FRNRAP. This CDR3 is built from 15 residues. The ends lost 5 bases at V and 5 bases at J; junction bases unmatched: 2. The CDR3 here is CASGRGLAGDNEQFF. The CDR3 DNA follows: TGTGCTAGTGGTCGGGGACTAGCGGGAGACAATGAGCAGTTCTTC.